This TCR beta chain was retrieved from a study of cytomegalovirus exposure and HLA in healthy donors. Vbeta (60) and Jbeta (13) primers were used in the PCR. The repertoire was sequenced with immunoSEQ multiplex PCR; TCRdb's copy has only in-frame clones and lacks some. The sample contains approximately 110,000 clones, about 70% of which appear only once. The CDR3 length is 13 residues. Germline CDR1 reads SGHVS; CDR2 reads FQNEAQ. Trimming stripped 1 base from V and 6 bases from J, with 9 bases between. The clonotype comes from a woman between 40 and 55 years old in good health and CMV-seronegative. The sequenced sample was PBMCs. The chain is built from TRBV7-8 and TRBJ1-2; possibly TRBD1 for D (6 bases). The DNA of the CDR3 is TGTGCCAGCAGCTTAGTCAACAGGGATGGCTACACCTTC. It is translated as CASSLVNRDGYTF. Using reference TRBV7-8 and TRBJ1-2 for the parts outside the CDR3, the full variable domain is GAGVSQSPRYKVAKRGQDVALRCDPISGHVSLFWYQQALGQGPEFLTYFQNEAQLDKSGLPSDRFFAERPEGSVSTLKIQRTQQEDSAVYLCASSLVNRDGYTFGSGTRLTVV.